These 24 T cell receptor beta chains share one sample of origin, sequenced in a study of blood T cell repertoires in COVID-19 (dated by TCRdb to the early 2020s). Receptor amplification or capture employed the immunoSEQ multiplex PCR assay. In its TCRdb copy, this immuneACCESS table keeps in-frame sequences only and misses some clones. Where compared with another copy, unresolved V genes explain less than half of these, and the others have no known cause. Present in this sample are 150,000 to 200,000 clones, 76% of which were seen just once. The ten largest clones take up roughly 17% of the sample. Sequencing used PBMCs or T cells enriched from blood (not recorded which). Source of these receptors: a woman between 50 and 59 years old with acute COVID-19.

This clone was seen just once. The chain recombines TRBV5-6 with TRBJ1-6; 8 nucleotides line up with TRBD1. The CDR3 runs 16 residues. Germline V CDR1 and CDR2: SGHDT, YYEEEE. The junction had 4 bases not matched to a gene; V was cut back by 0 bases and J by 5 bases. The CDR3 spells CASSLAETGDNSPLHF. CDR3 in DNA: TGTGCCAGCAGCTTGGCCGAGACAGGGGATAATTCACCCCTCCACTTT.

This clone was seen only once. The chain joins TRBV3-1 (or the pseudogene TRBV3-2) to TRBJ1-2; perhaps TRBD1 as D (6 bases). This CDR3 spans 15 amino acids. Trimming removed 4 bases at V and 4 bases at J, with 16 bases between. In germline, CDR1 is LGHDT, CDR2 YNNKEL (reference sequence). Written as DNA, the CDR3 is TGTGCCAGCAGCCCCGAGGGGACAAAGGTCTATGGCTACACCTTC. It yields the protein CASSPEGTKVYGYTF.

CDR3 amino acids: CATSDVQGAGAYNEQFF. In nucleotides, the CDR3 is TGTGCCACCAGTGATGTACAGGGGGCCGGCGCCTACAATGAGCAGTTCTTC. The chain combines TRBV24-1 with TRBJ2-1; 9 bases fit TRBD1. This CDR3 has 17 amino acids. J gave up 2 bases and V 3 bases, and 7 bases lay outside the gene matches. Germline assignment: CDR1 KGHDR and CDR2 SFDVKD.

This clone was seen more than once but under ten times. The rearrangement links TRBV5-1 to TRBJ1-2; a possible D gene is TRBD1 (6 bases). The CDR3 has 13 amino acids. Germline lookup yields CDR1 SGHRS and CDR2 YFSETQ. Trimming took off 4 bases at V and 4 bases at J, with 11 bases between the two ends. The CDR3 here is CASSAGQSYGYTF. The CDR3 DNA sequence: TGCGCCAGCAGCGCAGGACAGAGCTATGGCTACACCTTC.

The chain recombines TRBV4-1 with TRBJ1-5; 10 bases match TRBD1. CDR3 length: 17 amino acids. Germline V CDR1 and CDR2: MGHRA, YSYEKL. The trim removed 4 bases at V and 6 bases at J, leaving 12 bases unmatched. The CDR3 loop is CASSPLRGQGTGQPQHF. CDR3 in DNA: TGCGCCAGCAGCCCCCTTCGGGGACAGGGGACAGGTCAGCCCCAGCATTTT.

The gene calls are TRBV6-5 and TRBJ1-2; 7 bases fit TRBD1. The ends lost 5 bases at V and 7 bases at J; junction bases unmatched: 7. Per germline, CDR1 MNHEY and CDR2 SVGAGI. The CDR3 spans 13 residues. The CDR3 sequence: CASSLDRRGGYTF. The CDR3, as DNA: TGTGCCAGCAGTCTGGACAGGCGAGGTGGCTACACCTTC.

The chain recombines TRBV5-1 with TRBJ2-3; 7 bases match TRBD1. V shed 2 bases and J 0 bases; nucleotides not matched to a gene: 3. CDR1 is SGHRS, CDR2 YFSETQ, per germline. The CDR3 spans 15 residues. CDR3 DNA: TGCGCCAGCAGCTTAGACAGGGATAGCACAGATACGCAGTATTTT. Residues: CASSLDRDSTDTQYF.

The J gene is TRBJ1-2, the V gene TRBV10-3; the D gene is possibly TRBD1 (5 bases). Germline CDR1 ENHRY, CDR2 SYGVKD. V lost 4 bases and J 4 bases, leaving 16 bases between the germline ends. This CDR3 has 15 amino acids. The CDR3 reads CAISGAGPPAYGYTF. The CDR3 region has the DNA TGTGCCATCAGTGGCGCGGGACCCCCGGCCTATGGCTACACCTTC.

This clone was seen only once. CDR3 loop: CASSEYGSGNYEQYV. The CDR3 nucleotides read TGTGCCAGCAGTGAATATGGGTCAGGGAACTACGAGCAGTACGTC. The chain recombines TRBV2 with TRBJ2-7, with a weak D call TRBD1 (5 bases). CDR1 is SNHLY and CDR2 is FYNNEI in the germline V gene. V lost 2 bases, J lost 3 bases, and 14 bases lay in between. This CDR3 has 15 residues.

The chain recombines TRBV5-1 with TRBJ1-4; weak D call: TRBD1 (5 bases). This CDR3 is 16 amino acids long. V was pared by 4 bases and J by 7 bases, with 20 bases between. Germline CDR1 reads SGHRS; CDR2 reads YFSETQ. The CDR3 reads CASSPSDSFVSEKLFF. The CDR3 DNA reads TGCGCCAGCAGCCCCTCTGACAGTTTTGTGAGTGAAAAACTGTTTTTT.

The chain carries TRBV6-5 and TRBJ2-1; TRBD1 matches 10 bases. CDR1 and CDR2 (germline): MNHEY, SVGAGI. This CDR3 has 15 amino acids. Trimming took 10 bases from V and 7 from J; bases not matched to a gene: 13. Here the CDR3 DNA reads TGTGCCACCGCCCAAGACAGGGGGCCGGGGAATGAGCAGTTCTTC. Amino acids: CATAQDRGPGNEQFF.

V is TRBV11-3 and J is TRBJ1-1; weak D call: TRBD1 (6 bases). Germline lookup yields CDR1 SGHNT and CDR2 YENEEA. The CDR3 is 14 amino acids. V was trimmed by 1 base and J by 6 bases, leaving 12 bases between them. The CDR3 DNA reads TGTGCCAGCAGCTTAGGTCAGGGGAGGGCTGAAGCTTTCTTT. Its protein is CASSLGQGRAEAFF.

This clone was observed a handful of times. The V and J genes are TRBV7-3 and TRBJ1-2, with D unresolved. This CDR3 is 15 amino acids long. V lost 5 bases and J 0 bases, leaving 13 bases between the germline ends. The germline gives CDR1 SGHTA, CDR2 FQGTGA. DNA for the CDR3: TGTGCCAGCAGCCCTATGGGAGGTGCTAACTATGGCTACACCTTC. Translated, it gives CASSPMGGANYGYTF.

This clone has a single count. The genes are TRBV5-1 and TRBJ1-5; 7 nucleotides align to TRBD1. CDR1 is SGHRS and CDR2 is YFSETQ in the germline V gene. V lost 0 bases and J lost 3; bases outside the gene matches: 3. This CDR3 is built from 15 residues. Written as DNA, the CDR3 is TGCGCCAGCAGCTTGGAGGGGACAGTCAATCAGCCCCAGCATTTT. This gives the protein CASSLEGTVNQPQHF.

The CDR3 is CASSSTGGTQYF. For the CDR3, the DNA is TGTGCCAGCAGTTCGACAGGGGGGACCCAGTACTTC. The gene calls are TRBV7-7 and TRBJ2-5; TRBD1 matches 9 bases. The CDR3 spans 12 residues. V shed 6 bases, J shed 7 bases, and the junction held 3 bases outside the gene matches. Germline V gives CDR1 SSHAT, CDR2 FNYEAQ (reference sequence).

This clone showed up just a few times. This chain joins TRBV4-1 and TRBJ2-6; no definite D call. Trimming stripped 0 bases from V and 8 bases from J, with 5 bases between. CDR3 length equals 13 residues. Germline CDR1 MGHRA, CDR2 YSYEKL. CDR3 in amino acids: CASSQDIPNVLTF. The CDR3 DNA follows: TGCGCCAGCAGCCAAGATATCCCCAACGTCCTGACTTTC.

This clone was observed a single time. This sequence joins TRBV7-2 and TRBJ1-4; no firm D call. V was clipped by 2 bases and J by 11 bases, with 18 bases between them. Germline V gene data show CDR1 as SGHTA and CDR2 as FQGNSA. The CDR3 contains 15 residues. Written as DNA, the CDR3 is TGTGCCAGCAGCTTACTGGGTTTGGACGGGGAGAAACTGTTTTTT. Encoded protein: CASSLLGLDGEKLFF.

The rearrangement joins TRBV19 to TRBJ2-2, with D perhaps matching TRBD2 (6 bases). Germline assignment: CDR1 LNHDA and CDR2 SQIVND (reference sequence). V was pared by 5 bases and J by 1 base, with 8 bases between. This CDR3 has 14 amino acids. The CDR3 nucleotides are TGTGCCAGTAGTGCTAGCGTGAACACCGGGGAGCTGTTTTTT. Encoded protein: CASSASVNTGELFF. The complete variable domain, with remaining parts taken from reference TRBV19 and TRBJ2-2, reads DGGITQSPKYLFRKEGQNVTLSCEQNLNHDAMYWYRQDPGQGLRLIYYSQIVNDFQKGDIAEGYSVSREKKESFPLTVTSAQKNPTAFYLCASSASVNTGELFFGEGSRLTVL.

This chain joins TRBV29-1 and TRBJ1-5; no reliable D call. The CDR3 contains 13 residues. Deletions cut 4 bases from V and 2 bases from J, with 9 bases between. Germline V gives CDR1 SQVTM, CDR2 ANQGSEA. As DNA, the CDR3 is TGCAGCGTTGTTGGGGAGGGCAATCAGCCCCAGCATTTT. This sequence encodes CSVVGEGNQPQHF.

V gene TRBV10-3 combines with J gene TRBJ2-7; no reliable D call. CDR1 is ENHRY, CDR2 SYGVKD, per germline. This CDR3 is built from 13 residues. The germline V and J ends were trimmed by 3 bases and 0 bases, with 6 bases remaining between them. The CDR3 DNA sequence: TGTGCCATCAGTGAACACAGCTCCTACGAGCAGTACGTC. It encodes CAISEHSSYEQYV.

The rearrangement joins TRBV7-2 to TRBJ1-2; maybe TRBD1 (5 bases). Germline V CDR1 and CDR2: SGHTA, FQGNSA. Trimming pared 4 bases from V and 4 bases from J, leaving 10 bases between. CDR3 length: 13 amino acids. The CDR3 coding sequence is TGTGCCAGCAGCTCACGACAGTCCTATGGCTACACCTTC. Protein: CASSSRQSYGYTF.

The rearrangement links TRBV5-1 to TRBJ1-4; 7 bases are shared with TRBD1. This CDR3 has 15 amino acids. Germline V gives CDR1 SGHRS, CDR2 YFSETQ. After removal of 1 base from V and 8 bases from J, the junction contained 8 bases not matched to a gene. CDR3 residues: CASSLFGQVDEKLFF. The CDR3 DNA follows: TGCGCCAGCAGCTTGTTCGGACAGGTAGACGAAAAACTGTTTTTT.

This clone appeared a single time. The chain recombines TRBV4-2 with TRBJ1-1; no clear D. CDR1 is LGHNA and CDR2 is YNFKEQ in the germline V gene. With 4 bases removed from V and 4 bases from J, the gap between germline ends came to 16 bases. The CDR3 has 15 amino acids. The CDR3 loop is CASSLRIAEGTEAFF. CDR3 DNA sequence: TGTGCCAGCAGCCTAAGAATAGCCGAGGGCACTGAAGCTTTCTTT.

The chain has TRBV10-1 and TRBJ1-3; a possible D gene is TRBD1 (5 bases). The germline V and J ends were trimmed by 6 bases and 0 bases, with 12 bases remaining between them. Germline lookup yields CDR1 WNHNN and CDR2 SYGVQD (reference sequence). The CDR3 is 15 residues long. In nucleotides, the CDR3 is TGCGCCAGCAGACTTGACAGAAGCTCTGGAAACACCATATATTTT. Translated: CASRLDRSSGNTIYF.